This T cell receptor beta chain was identified in a study of CD8+ T cells in alopecia areata. Study summary: Treatment comprised oral tofacitinib, 5 to 10 mg twice daily, in treated patients. Study-wide points: Tofacitinib produced a significant decrease in scalp clonality and in expanded CD8+ clones among the top 100. Affected scalp, especially in alopecia totalis/universalis, had a higher clonality than normal scalp did.

The treatment was: oral pan-JAK inhibitor, 5-10 mg twice daily. The table lists this clone with a few counts. Its antigen is not known. RNA extraction and reverse transcription yielded cDNA as sequencing template. Profiling relied on immunoSEQ multiplex PCR, and the TCRdb table lists in-frame clones only, not all of them. Seen here are 95,000 to 100,000 clones, 60% observed once, and the top ten hold 16%. CDR3 size: 13 residues. The sequence was obtained from a human donor with alopecia areata. V is TRBV21-1 and J is TRBJ2-5; TRBD2, the D gene given by the table, was not confirmed from the DNA. TRBV21-1 is designated a pseudogene. Sequencing was performed on CD8+ T cells sorted from blood, taken between weeks 55 and 65, from a patient treated with tofacitinib. The CDR3 region is CASSPSSGETQYF. The CDR3 nucleotides read TGTGCCAGCAGCCCCTCGTCGGGAGAGACCCAGTACTTC.